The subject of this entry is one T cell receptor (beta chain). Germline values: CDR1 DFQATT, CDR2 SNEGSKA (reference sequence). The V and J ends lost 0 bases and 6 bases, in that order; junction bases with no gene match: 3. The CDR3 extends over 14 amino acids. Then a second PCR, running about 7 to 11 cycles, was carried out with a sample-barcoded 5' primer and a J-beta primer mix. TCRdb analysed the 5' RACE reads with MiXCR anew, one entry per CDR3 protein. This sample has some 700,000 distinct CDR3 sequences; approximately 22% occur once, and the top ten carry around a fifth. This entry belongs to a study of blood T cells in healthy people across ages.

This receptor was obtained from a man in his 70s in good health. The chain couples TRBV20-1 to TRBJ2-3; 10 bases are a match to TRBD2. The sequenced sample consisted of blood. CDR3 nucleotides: TGCAGTGCTAGAGAAAGCGGGGGGGTGGATACGCAGTATTTT. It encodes CSARESGGVDTQYF.